A selection of T cell receptor beta chains follows, all from one sample in a study of blood T cell repertoires in COVID-19. The repertoire was sequenced with immunoSEQ multiplex PCR; TCRdb's copy has only in-frame clones and lacks some. The data hold about 180,000 clones, with about 85% observed a single time. The sample taken for sequencing was peripheral blood. All receptors come from a woman between 45 and 65 years old with COVID-19, enrolled during active disease. The CDR3 runs from the conserved cysteine through the conserved F or W. The D gene is left open where the match is weak. Size is stated for part of the rows, as once, few or many counts, or as a class when the clone is expanded.

clone_size	d_call	j_call	cdr3_length	v_call	cdr3_aa	cdr3_nt
.	.	TRBJ1-1	11	TRBV29-1	CSVQDYTEAFF	TGCAGCGTTCAAGACTACACTGAAGCTTTCTTT
many	TRBD2	TRBJ2-1	12	TRBV5-1	CASSFGGYEQFF	TGCGCCAGCAGCTTCGGGGGGTATGAGCAGTTCTTC
.	.	TRBJ2-7	14	TRBV10-3	CAITREEGSYEQYF	TGTGCCATCACCAGGGAGGAGGGCTCCTACGAGCAGTACTTC
once	.	TRBJ1-5	17	TRBV19	CASRPGFVRVGEQPQHF	TGTGCCAGTAGGCCCGGATTTGTTAGAGTCGGAGAGCAGCCCCAGCATTTT
.	TRBD2	TRBJ2-5	15	TRBV9	CASSGSGGYQETQYF	TGTGCCAGCAGCGGTAGCGGGGGCTACCAAGAGACCCAGTACTTC
.	.	TRBJ2-2	15	TRBV5-1	CASSLLGENTGELFF	TGCGCCAGCAGCTTGTTGGGAGAGAACACCGGGGAGCTGTTTTTT
.	TRBD1	TRBJ2-7	14	TRBV6-6	CASSYSGQGYEQYF	TGTGCCAGCAGTTACTCAGGACAGGGCTACGAGCAGTACTTC
.	.	TRBJ1-2	14	TRBV5-4	CASSLGGTNYGYTF	TGTGCCAGCAGCTTGGGCGGCACTAACTATGGCTACACCTTC
.	TRBD1	TRBJ1-1	15	TRBV7-3	CASSSQPGGNTEAFF	TGTGCCAGCAGCTCCCAACCAGGGGGGAACACTGAAGCTTTCTTT
.	.	TRBJ2-7	13	TRBV19	CASSYLGSYEQYF	TGTGCCAGTAGTTATCTCGGGTCTTACGAGCAGTACTTC
.	.	TRBJ1-2	13	TRBV5-1	CASRAEADYGYTF	TGCGCCAGCAGGGCCGAGGCTGACTATGGCTACACCTTC
.	TRBD2	TRBJ2-7	15	TRBV18	CASSPPGGGGIEQYF	TGTGCCAGCTCACCACCTGGCGGGGGAGGGATCGAGCAGTACTTC
.	.	TRBJ1-1	12	TRBV10-3	CAISELDSEAFF	TGTGCCATCAGTGAGTTGGACTCAGAAGCTTTCTTT
.	.	TRBJ1-5	18	TRBV19	CASSIEGLGGSSNQPQHF	TGTGCCAGTAGTATAGAGGGGTTGGGAGGTAGTAGCAATCAGCCCCAGCATTTT